A single sample is the source of the 29 T cell receptor beta chains below, sequenced in a study of CXCR3-negative and CXCR3-positive naive CD8 T cells. With UMI labels, 5' RACE was used to prepare the TRB cDNA libraries. TCRdb reprocessed the 5' RACE reads; each CDR3 protein has one entry and no DNA is given. The sample table includes about 130,000 distinct CDR3 sequences. Sequencing was done on a sample of naive CXCR3- CD8+ T cells from blood. Subset denoted: CD45RO-CCR7+CD27+CD95- naive CD8+ T cells lacking CXCR3 (TNR3-). Every receptor here comes from a human donor in good health. Some clones in this sample may be carry-over from other donors' samples.

V is TRBV7-2 and J is TRBJ1-1; as DNA is missing, the TRBD1 call by TCRdb cannot be tested. The CDR3 spans 16 residues. Per the germline V gene, CDR1 is SGHTA and CDR2 is FQGNSA. This chain's CDR3 is CASSLNLRAGNTEAFF.

V usage is TRBV6-6 and J usage is TRBJ1-3. This CDR3 has 14 residues. Germline CDR1 is MNHNY and CDR2 is SVGAGI (reference sequence). The CDR3 region is CASSYRGLGNTIYF.

CDR3 region: CASSSFSGRAPYNEQFF. The rearrangement links TRBV7-8 to TRBJ2-1; TCRdb calls TRBD2, which cannot be checked without DNA. Germline CDR1 reads SGHVS; CDR2 reads FQNEAQ. CDR3 size: 17 residues.

The chain carries TRBV15 and TRBJ2-3; as DNA is missing, the TRBD1 call by TCRdb cannot be tested. The length of the CDR3 is 17 residues. Germline CDR1 is LNHNV and CDR2 is YYDKDF (reference sequence). Here the CDR3 reads CATSRDYQGRLTDTQYF.

The rearrangement links TRBV19 to TRBJ2-1; TCRdb's D call, TRBD1, is unchecked because there is no DNA. CDR1 is LNHDA, CDR2 SQIVND, per germline (reference sequence). The CDR3 loop spans 15 amino acids. CDR3 amino acids: CASSLGTGLPPGQFF.

The chain uses TRBV29-1 and TRBJ1-4. Germline values: CDR1 SQVTM, CDR2 ANQGSEA. This CDR3 is built from 13 residues. CDR3 amino acids: CSVFGATNEKLFF.

The rearrangement uses TRBV28 and TRBJ2-2; there is no DNA to check the TCRdb D call of TRBD2. This CDR3 is built from 14 residues. Germline-derived CDR1 and CDR2 are MDHEN and SYDVKM. The CDR3 spells CASSQLAATGELFF.

The chain is built from TRBV25-1 and TRBJ1-5. Per the germline V gene, CDR1 is MGHDK and CDR2 is SYGVNS. The CDR3 is 14 residues long. The CDR3: CASSEYGSNQPQHF.

The V call is TRBV19, the J call TRBJ2-7; checking the TCRdb D call of TRBD1 is not possible without DNA. CDR1 LNHDA and CDR2 SQIVND come from the germline V gene (reference sequence). The CDR3 runs to 15 residues. Here the CDR3 reads CASSPGQGVSYEQYF.

The V and J genes are TRBV11-2 and TRBJ2-5; TCRdb names TRBD1, which stays unverified in the absence of DNA. The CDR3 totals 15 residues. Germline V gene data show CDR1 as SGHAT and CDR2 as FQNNGV. This CDR3 reads CASSLAGQIQETQYF. The full variable domain, its missing parts supplied by reference TRBV11-2 and TRBJ2-5, is EAGVAQSPRYKIIEKRQSVAFWCNPISGHATLYWYQQILGQGPKLLIQFQNNGVVDDSQLPKDRFSAERLKGVDSTLKIQPAKLEDSAVYLCASSLAGQIQETQYFGPGTRLLVL.

The V gene is TRBV6-5, the J gene TRBJ2-7; the TCRdb D gene call, TRBD1, has no DNA to confirm it. Germline V gene data show CDR1 as MNHEY and CDR2 as SVGAGI. The CDR3 runs to 13 residues. CDR3 amino acids: CASADRSEYEQYF.

The CDR3 sequence: CASSTPTTGIPYGYTF. J is TRBJ1-2 and V is TRBV19; TCRdb's D gene call, TRBD1, goes unchecked for lack of DNA. Germline V lookup: CDR1 LNHDA, CDR2 SQIVND (reference sequence). The CDR3 loop spans 16 amino acids.

The chain carries TRBV6-5 and TRBJ2-5; lacking DNA, the TRBD1 call made by TCRdb goes unchecked. The CDR3 consists of 14 residues. Germline V gene data show CDR1 as MNHEY and CDR2 as SVGAGI. The CDR3 sequence: CASSYGGLWETQYF.

The CDR3 loop is CASSSIGDSPLHF. The rearrangement links TRBV7-2 to TRBJ1-6. This CDR3 has 13 residues. Per the germline V gene, CDR1 is SGHTA and CDR2 is FQGNSA.

This clonotype is labeled medium-sized based on frequency. V gene TRBV3-1 combines with J gene TRBJ2-3; TCRdb's assignment of TRBD2 cannot be checked, as there is no DNA. This CDR3 comprises 18 residues. The germline gives CDR1 LGHDT, CDR2 YNNKEL (reference sequence). CDR3 loop: CASSQDREPSFGTDTQYF.

The chain links TRBV20-1 to TRBJ2-7; TCRdb indicates TRBD2, and absent DNA this call remains unverified. This CDR3 is built from 12 residues. Germline V lookup: CDR1 DFQATT, CDR2 SNEGSKA (reference sequence). The CDR3 spells CSIGDSTYEQYF.

The rearrangement links TRBV4-3 to TRBJ2-7; TCRdb returns TRBD1, unconfirmable since there is no DNA. CDR1 and CDR2 from the germline V gene are LGHNA and YSLEER. The CDR3 runs to 17 residues. The CDR3 sequence is CASSHLSGRRGAYEQYF.

The gene calls are TRBV6-6 and TRBJ1-1; the TRBD1 assignment by TCRdb is unverifiable without DNA. Germline V gives CDR1 MNHNY, CDR2 SVGAGI (reference sequence). The CDR3 runs 11 residues. CDR3 residues: CASSYGQEAFF.

The chain employs TRBV6-2 or TRBV6-3 and TRBJ2-2; the TCRdb D gene call, TRBD1, has no DNA to confirm it. CDR1 is MNHEY and CDR2 is SVGEGT in the germline V gene. This CDR3 spans 16 amino acids. CDR3 region: CASHRDTDSNTGELFF.

This chain uses TRBV6-6 with TRBJ2-7; TCRdb names TRBD2, which stays unverified in the absence of DNA. Germline-derived CDR1 and CDR2 are MNHNY and SVGAGI (reference sequence). The CDR3 length is 20 residues. CDR3 protein: CASSYSPGLAGAILTYEQYF.

This sequence joins TRBV12-3 or TRBV12-4 and TRBJ2-2; TCRdb indicates TRBD1, and absent DNA this call remains unverified. The CDR3 covers 11 residues. The CDR3 region is CAGQYSGELFF.

The CDR3 spells CASSWHLDGMNTGELFF. The V call is TRBV11-1, the J call TRBJ2-2; TCRdb proposes TRBD1, but this gene call is untestable without DNA. The V gene's germline CDR1 is SGHAT and CDR2 FQDESV (reference sequence). The CDR3 loop spans 17 amino acids.

The CDR3 sequence: CASSTSGRSYNEQFF. V and J are TRBV12-3 or TRBV12-4 and TRBJ2-1; the D call from TCRdb, TRBD2, cannot be confirmed without DNA. The CDR3 covers 15 residues.

Here the CDR3 reads CSARELNYNEQFF. V is TRBV20-1 and J is TRBJ2-1. CDR1 is DFQATT and CDR2 is SNEGSKA in the germline V gene (reference sequence). This CDR3 is 13 amino acids long.

The genes are TRBV19 and TRBJ1-5. Per the germline V gene, CDR1 is LNHDA and CDR2 is SQIVND (reference sequence). The CDR3 totals 14 residues. The CDR3 reads CASSIGGTHQPQHF. Full variable domain (outside the CDR3, taken from reference TRBV19 and TRBJ1-5): DGGITQSPKYLFRKEGQNVTLSCEQNLNHDAMYWYRQDPGQGLRLIYYSQIVNDFQKGDIAEGYSVSREKKESFPLTVTSAQKNPTAFYLCASSIGGTHQPQHFGDGTRLSIL.

The chain links TRBV6-6 to TRBJ2-2. The germline CDR1 and CDR2 sequences are MNHNY and SVGAGI (reference sequence). The length of the CDR3 is 14 residues. The CDR3 reads CASIKQLNTGELFF.

This chain joins TRBV6-6 and TRBJ2-5; as DNA is missing, the TRBD1 call by TCRdb cannot be tested. CDR1 is MNHNY, CDR2 SVGAGI, per germline (reference sequence). The CDR3 totals 13 residues. CDR3 sequence reads: CASSETGFETQYF.

The rearrangement links TRBV29-1 to TRBJ2-3; checking the TCRdb D call of TRBD2 is not possible without DNA. CDR1 and CDR2 from the germline V gene are SQVTM and ANQGSEA. This CDR3 is 16 amino acids long. The CDR3 region is CSVDELAGALTDTQYF.

The V and J genes are TRBV28 and TRBJ1-5; TCRdb's D call, TRBD1, is unchecked because there is no DNA. CDR1 is MDHEN, CDR2 SYDVKM, per germline. This CDR3 spans 11 amino acids. This CDR3 is CASGHGQPQHF.